The 11 T cell receptor beta chains reported below all come from one sample, sequenced in a study of graft-versus-host responses after intestinal transplantation. These receptors have no known antigen. Assay: immunoSEQ multiplex PCR; the TCRdb copy retains only in-frame clones and omits some. The sample has around 100,000 clones; roughly 87% are singletons. The sample was unstimulated CD4+ T cells sorted from spleen or lymph node cells, taken before transplant. The receptors shown here come from a human donor who was the organ donor for an intestinal transplant.

The chain combines TRBV5-1 with TRBJ2-5; 12 bases agree with TRBD1. V was clipped by 1 base and J by 5 bases; unmatched bases: 6. CDR1 SGHRS and CDR2 YFSETQ come from the germline V gene. This CDR3 is 16 amino acids long. The CDR3 bases are TGCGCCAGCAGCTTGATAACAGGGACAGGGGGCGAGACCCAGTACTTC. Its translation is CASSLITGTGGETQYF.

This chain joins TRBV30 and TRBJ2-7; D may be TRBD2 (5 bases). Per germline, CDR1 GTSNPN and CDR2 SVGIG (reference sequence). The CDR3 is 15 residues long. V lost 1 base and J 5 bases, leaving 18 bases between the germline ends. The CDR3: CAWSAGLSSSDEQYF. CDR3 bases: TGTGCCTGGAGTGCCGGACTGAGTAGCTCGGACGAGCAGTACTTC.

In this sample, this clone turned up once. The rearrangement joins TRBV4-1 to TRBJ2-2; D is possibly TRBD1 (6 bases). V gave up 2 bases and J gave up 6 bases, with 22 bases separating them. The germline gives CDR1 MGHRA, CDR2 YSYEKL. This CDR3 has 18 amino acids. CDR3 bases: TGCGCCAGCAGCCAATTAGTCAAGAGGGGGTCCCACCCCGGGGAGCTGTTTTTT. This sequence encodes CASSQLVKRGSHPGELFF.

The genes are TRBV13 and TRBJ2-7, with a weak D call TRBD2 (5 bases). The CDR3 has 13 residues. The germline gives CDR1 PRHDT, CDR2 FYEKMQ (reference sequence). The V end lost 3 bases, the J end lost 5 bases, and 11 bases lay between the germline ends. CDR3 in amino acids: CASSFSGPHEQYF. The CDR3 coding sequence is TGTGCCAGCAGCTTCAGCGGCCCCCACGAGCAGTACTTC.

This chain joins TRBV30 and TRBJ2-7; 9 bases fit TRBD1. The CDR3 runs to 15 residues. CDR1 and CDR2 (germline): GTSNPN, SVGIG (reference sequence). The trim removed 2 bases at V and 5 bases at J, leaving 10 bases unmatched. DNA of the CDR3: TGTGCCTGGAGTCTTCATTTGACAGGGGGGGACGAGCAGTACTTC. This codes for CAWSLHLTGGDEQYF.

The genes are TRBV10-2 and TRBJ1-2; maybe TRBD1 (6 bases). Germline lookup yields CDR1 WSHSY and CDR2 SAAADI. The CDR3 spans 16 residues. The V and J ends lost 2 bases and 8 bases respectively, with 21 bases between them. CDR3: CASSEKGGQRLFGYTF. The CDR3 DNA reads as TGCGCCAGCAGTGAGAAGGGGGGCCAACGGTTGTTCGGCTACACCTTC.

The V and J genes are TRBV6-5 and TRBJ1-2; D may be TRBD1 (6 bases). Trimming removed 3 bases from V and 4 bases from J, with 18 bases in between. The CDR3 covers 16 residues. CDR1 is MNHEY and CDR2 is SVGAGI in the germline V gene. The CDR3 protein is CASSYLGGNVLYGYTF. The CDR3 DNA is TGTGCCAGCAGTTATCTAGGGGGGAATGTTCTCTATGGCTACACCTTC.

The CDR3 nucleotides read TGTGCCAGCTCACCCTACCAACAGGGAACCCAAGGATATGGCTACAATGAGCAGTTCTTC. Protein product: CASSPYQQGTQGYGYNEQFF. The gene calls are TRBV18 and TRBJ2-1, with D maybe TRBD1 (6 bases). Trimming pared 3 bases from V and 3 bases from J, leaving 27 bases between. The CDR3 runs 20 residues. From germline, CDR1 is KGHSH and CDR2 LQKENI. The variable domain in full, completed from reference TRBV18 and TRBJ2-1, reads NAGVMQNPRHLVRRRGQEARLRCSPMKGHSHVYWYRQLPEEGLKFMVYLQKENIIDESGMPKERFSAEFPKEGPSILRIQQVVRGDSAAYFCASSPYQQGTQGYGYNEQFFGPGTRLTVL.

A few counts support this clone. The CDR3 DNA reads as TGTGCCAGTAGTAGGTCCAGGGGGCGAACTAAAGGATCACCCCTCCACTTT. This codes for CASSRSRGRTKGSPLHF. The rearrangement links TRBV19 to TRBJ1-6, with 8 bases that match TRBD1. After removal of 4 bases from V and 10 bases from J, the junction contained 15 bases not matched to a gene. CDR3 size: 17 residues. Germline V lookup: CDR1 LNHDA, CDR2 SQIVND (reference sequence).

The table lists this clone with a few counts. J is TRBJ2-2 and V is TRBV5-1; no definite D call. Germline CDR1 and CDR2: SGHRS and YFSETQ. The CDR3 contains 13 residues. The V gene lost 1 base and the J gene lost 7 bases, with 8 bases spanning the gap. The CDR3 DNA reads TGCGCCAGCAGCTTGACAGTGGTCGGGGAGCTGTTTTTT. This translates into CASSLTVVGELFF. Full variable domain (remainder filled in from reference TRBV5-1 and TRBJ2-2): KAGVTQTPRYLIKTRGQQVTLSCSPISGHRSVSWYQQTPGQGLQFLFEYFSETQRNKGNFPGRFSGRQFSNSRSEMNVSTLELGDSALYLCASSLTVVGELFFGEGSRLTVL.

The chain combines TRBV10-2 with TRBJ1-6; 7 bases map to TRBD1. With 8 bases clipped from V and 2 bases from J, the junction kept 15 bases outside the gene matches. CDR3 length: 18 amino acids. Germline CDR1 reads WSHSY; CDR2 reads SAAADI. The CDR3 DNA sequence: TGCGCCAGCTCCCCTCGGGACAGTATGAACGCCTATAATTCACCCCTCCACTTT. It codes for CASSPRDSMNAYNSPLHF.